What follows is one TCR beta chain and its context. The data are from a study of blood T cell repertoires in COVID-19. Background on the study: PBMCs, B-cell-depleted T cells, or T cells were the source of the cDNA or gDNA that made up the material.

This CDR3 region has 15 residues. Germline assignment: CDR1 SGHTA and CDR2 FQGNSA. With 2 bases removed from V and 1 base from J, the gap between germline ends came to 6 bases. Method: immunoSEQ multiplex PCR; TCRdb's copy keeps in-frame clones and lacks some. The sample lists 300,000 to 400,000 clones, approximately 90% occurring once. This receptor was obtained from a young woman with COVID-19, enrolled during active disease. The rearrangement links TRBV7-2 to TRBJ1-6; no reliable D call. Sequencing was carried out using peripheral blood. CDR3 coding DNA: TGTGCCAGCAGCTTAAGTAGATCCTATAATTCACCCCTCCACTTT. This sequence encodes CASSLSRSYNSPLHF.